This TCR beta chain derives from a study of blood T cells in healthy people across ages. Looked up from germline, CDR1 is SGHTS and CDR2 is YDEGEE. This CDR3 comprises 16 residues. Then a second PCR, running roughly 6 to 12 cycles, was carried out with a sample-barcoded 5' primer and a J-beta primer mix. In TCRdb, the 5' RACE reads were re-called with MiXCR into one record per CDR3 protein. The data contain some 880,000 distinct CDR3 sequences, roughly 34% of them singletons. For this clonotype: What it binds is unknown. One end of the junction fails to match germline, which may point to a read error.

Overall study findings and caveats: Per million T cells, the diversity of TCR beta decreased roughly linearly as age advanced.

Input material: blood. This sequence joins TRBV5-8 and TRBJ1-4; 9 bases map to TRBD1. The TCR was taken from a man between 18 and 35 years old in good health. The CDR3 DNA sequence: TGTGCCGGCAGCTTCGTACTGACAGGGGGGCGAGAAAAACTGTTTTTT. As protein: CAGSFVLTGGREKLFF.